In this sample, the clone carrying this TCR beta chain turned up a few times. Its antigen is undetermined. Time point indicated: week 5, during vaccination. It was 300 ug of mutant IDH1 20-mer peptide that made up each vaccine dose, given with topical imiquimod. Newly diagnosed WHO grade 3 or 4 IDH1-mutant, ATRX-lost astrocytomas were identified in the donors. Germline CDR1 SEHNR, CDR2 FQNEAQ (reference sequence). This CDR3 contains 13 residues. Between the trimmed V and J ends, which lost 5 bases and 5 bases, there was a span of 12 bases. This specimen belongs to a study of a mutant IDH1 vaccine in newly diagnosed glioma. Background on the study: Commencement of vaccination occurred 4-6 weeks following radiotherapy alone, or concurrently with temozolomide cycles. Of the patients given treatment, around 60% were male and 37.5% were female, and a mean age of around 38 years was recorded. Therapy received beforehand was radiotherapy, temozolomide, or both, with most patients given both.

The method was immunoSEQ multiplex PCR; TCRdb's version includes in-frame clones alone and lacks a portion of them. The repertoire holds about 36,000 clones, 81% seen once, with about an eighth in the top ten. This receptor was taken from a man aged 45 to 65 with glioma. Material: PBMCs, obtained from a glioma patient whose treatment included an IDH1 peptide vaccine. The chain couples TRBV7-9 to TRBJ1-2; D is ambiguous. The CDR3 DNA reads TGTGCCAGCAGCCCTGGGATGGGTTATGGCTACACCTTC. Its translation: CASSPGMGYGYTF.